Listed here are 27 T cell receptor beta chains from one sample, sequenced in a study of T cell clonality in common variable immunodeficiency. The repertoire was sequenced with immunoSEQ multiplex PCR; TCRdb's copy has only in-frame clones and lacks some. This set yields fewer than 50,000 clones and no singletons; the top ten hold 1.2% to 1.5%. Sequenced material: peripheral blood mononuclear cells. All receptors come from a person aged 18 to 75 in good health.

This clone has a count of ten or more. The CDR3 end lies 3 residues beyond the end of the read and is filled in from the germline J gene. The rearrangement joins TRBV6-1 to TRBJ1-5; the D gene is possibly TRBD1 (6 bases). This CDR3 has 13 residues. V lost 6 bases and J 4 bases, leaving 10 bases between the germline ends. CDR1 and CDR2 from the germline V gene are MNHNS and SASEGT. The DNA read from the CDR3 is TGTGCCAGCAGGGAAAGGGGGAATCAGCCC. Its translation is CASRERGNQP. The CDR3, in full, reads CASRERGNQPQHF.

This clone was detected many times. The read halts 3 residues ahead of the CDR3 end, with the missing end drawn from the germline J gene. The chain combines TRBV28 with TRBJ2-7; a weak D match, TRBD1 (5 bases). V was pared by 6 bases and J by 3 bases, with 18 bases between. This CDR3 contains 15 residues. Germline lookup yields CDR1 MDHEN and CDR2 SYDVKM. The CDR3 sequence: CASRSRQSEFYEQYF. The part of the CDR3 DNA that was read is TGTGCCAGCAGATCAAGACAGAGCGAGTTCTACGAG.

As regards this clone: The sequenced fragment ends 3 residues before the CDR3 boundary, so the rest is inferred from the germline J gene. This CDR3 is also generated by other DNA sequences in the sample. V gene TRBV7-3 combines with J gene TRBJ1-2; D gene ambiguous. The CDR3 runs to 15 residues. CDR1 SGHTA and CDR2 FQGTGA come from the germline V gene. The CDR3 loop is CASSILAVSTDTYTF. The sequenced part of the CDR3 DNA is TGTGCCAGCAGCATACTAGCGGTTAGCACAGATACC.

This clone was counted ten times or more. With the read ending 3 residues before the CDR3 end, the germline J gene is used to fill in that end. The chain uses TRBV20-1 and TRBJ1-1; no clear D. CDR3 length equals 14 residues. V lost 2 bases and J lost 2, with 12 bases in between. The germline CDR1 and CDR2 sequences are DFQATT and SNEGSKA (reference sequence). The CDR3 region is CSARTTISNTEAFF. The CDR3 bases that were read are TGCAGTGCTAGAACCACCATCAGTAACACTGAA.

This clone was observed at least ten times. The read finishes 3 residues shy of the CDR3 end, and the germline J gene is used to complete it. The rearrangement uses TRBV20-1 and TRBJ2-3, with 11 positions matching TRBD2. Germline V gene data show CDR1 as DFQATT and CDR2 as SNEGSKA (reference sequence). The junction had 10 bases not matched to a gene; V was cut back by 6 bases and J by 2 bases. The CDR3 contains 16 residues. The CDR3 is CSASPSGRPLTDTQYF. The covered CDR3 bases are TGCAGTGCCTCTCCTAGCGGGAGGCCCCTCACAGATACG.

This clone has ten or more counts. The sequenced fragment ends 3 residues before the CDR3 boundary, so the rest is inferred from the germline J gene. The genes are TRBV24-1 and TRBJ2-6, with 7 bases fitting TRBD2. The CDR3 sequence is 17 residues long. CDR1 is KGHDR and CDR2 is SFDVKD in the germline V gene. Trimming at V came to 3 bases and at J to 2 bases, leaving 6 bases not matched to a gene. Partial CDR3 DNA: TGTGCCACCAGTGATCCAAGGCGGGGGACTGGGGCCAACGTC. This encodes CATSDPRRGTGANV. The CDR3, in full, reads CATSDPRRGTGANVLTF.

In this sample, this clone turned up a few times. The missing CDR3 end, 3 residues past where the read stops, is filled in from the germline J gene. The chain couples TRBV11-2 to TRBJ2-7; TRBD1 agrees at 7 bases. Germline CDR1 and CDR2: SGHAT and FQNNGV. The trim removed 8 bases at V and 4 bases at J, leaving 11 bases unmatched. The CDR3 is 14 amino acids. The CDR3 reads CASRTGTALYEQYF. CDR3 DNA, as far as it was read: TGTGCCAGCCGGACCGGGACAGCCCTTTACGAG.

This clone was seen many times. The DNA ends 3 residues before the CDR3 does, and the rest of the CDR3 is filled in from the germline J gene. V usage is TRBV5-4 and J usage is TRBJ2-2; weak D call: TRBD1 (5 bases). The CDR3 has 13 amino acids. Germline CDR1 reads SGHNT; CDR2 reads YYREEE (reference sequence). V lost 4 bases and J 6 bases, leaving 10 bases between the germline ends. This CDR3 is CASSGAGPGELFF. CDR3 bases read: TGTGCCAGCAGCGGGGCAGGGCCCGGGGAG.

There are many counts of this clone. The read gets to within 3 residues of the CDR3 end, and the germline J gene fills in the rest. The J gene is TRBJ2-3, the V gene TRBV4-2; 8 bases agree with TRBD1. This CDR3 spans 18 amino acids. Germline lookup yields CDR1 LGHNA and CDR2 YNFKEQ. J gave up 2 bases and V 3 bases, and 13 bases lay outside the gene matches. The CDR3 bases that were read are TGTGCCAGCAGCCACGGACGGAACTCAGGGGGCTCCACAGATACG. Residues: CASSHGRNSGGSTDT. The whole CDR3 is CASSHGRNSGGSTDTQYF.

This clone was seen many times. Read sequence stops 3 residues before the CDR3 end, and the germline J gene provides the missing end. The chain recombines TRBV2 with TRBJ2-5, with D possibly being TRBD2 (5 bases). V gave up 6 bases and J gave up 4 bases, with 12 bases separating them. CDR1 and CDR2 from the germline V gene are SNHLY and FYNNEI. The CDR3 has 13 amino acids. The CDR3 loop reads CASRLAGGETQYF. Partial CDR3 DNA: TGTGCCAGCAGATTAGCCGGAGGAGAGACC.

This clone was counted many times. Read coverage stops 3 residues before the CDR3 terminus; the germline J gene supplies the remainder. This chain uses TRBV20-1 with TRBJ2-2; TRBD1 matches 8 bases. The germline V gene has CDR1 DFQATT and CDR2 SNEGSKA (reference sequence). With V trimmed by 3 bases and J by 1 base, 13 bases remained unmatched. This CDR3 has 18 residues. CDR3: CSAREIYTGTGNTGELFF. The CDR3 DNA, read in part, is TGCAGTGCTAGGGAGATCTACACCGGGACAGGGAACACCGGGGAG.

This clone came up a few times. The read terminates 3 residues ahead of where the CDR3 ends, so the germline J gene completes it. The chain carries TRBV7-2 and TRBJ2-4, with TRBD2 as a possible D gene (6 bases). This CDR3 region has 14 residues. Looked up from germline, CDR1 is SGHTA and CDR2 is FQGNSA. The DNA read from the CDR3 is TGTGCCAGCAGACGTTCGAGGGACTTCTATGGT. It specifies CASRRSRDFYG. The whole CDR3 is CASRRSRDFYGQYF.

This clone was counted at least ten times. The read terminates 3 residues before the CDR3 end, so the remaining end is supplied by the germline J gene. The genes are TRBV30 and TRBJ1-2; no clear D gene. The V end was cut by 2 bases, the J end by 4 bases, with 17 bases between. Germline CDR1 reads GTSNPN; CDR2 reads SVGIG (reference sequence). The CDR3 runs to 15 residues. Incomplete CDR3 DNA: TGTGCCTGGAGTAATACAGCCGGTCATATCTATGGC. As protein: CAWSNTAGHIYG. The entire CDR3 sequence reads CAWSNTAGHIYGYTF.

Many counts were recorded for this clone. This CDR3 is CASSFGRIGQPQHF. The part of the CDR3 DNA that was read is TGTGCCAGCAGCTTTGGCAGGATTGGACAGCCC. V gene TRBV7-2 combines with J gene TRBJ1-5; no firm D call. The read terminates 3 residues ahead of where the CDR3 ends, so the germline J gene completes it. Trimming removed 3 bases at V and 7 bases at J, with 13 bases between. The CDR3 consists of 14 residues. Germline V gene lookup returns CDR1 SGHTA and CDR2 FQGNSA.

This clone was recorded many times. The CDR3 end lies 3 residues beyond the end of the read and is filled in from the germline J gene. The genes are TRBV28 and TRBJ1-6; 9 bases fit TRBD1. Germline trimming cut 7 bases from V and 7 bases from J; bases unmatched to any gene: 8. Germline V gene lookup returns CDR1 MDHEN and CDR2 SYDVKM. CDR3 length equals 15 residues. Partial CDR3 DNA: TGTGCCAGCACTAAAACGGGACAGGGAAATTCACCC. It specifies CASTKTGQGNSP. The whole CDR3 protein is CASTKTGQGNSPLHF.

This clone was picked up many times. The read stops 3 residues short of the end of the CDR3; the missing end is completed from the germline J gene. The chain has TRBV28 and TRBJ2-4; the match to TRBD2 covers 7 bases. The CDR3 length is 17 residues. Losses at the gene ends were 4 bases for V and 1 base for J; bases not matched to a gene: 10. CDR1 MDHEN and CDR2 SYDVKM come from the germline V gene. CDR3 sequence reads: CASSSKTAGMAKNIQYF. CDR3 bases read: TGTGCCAGCAGTTCCAAAACAGCGGGGATGGCCAAAAACATT.

This clone appeared many times. From the germline J gene comes the end of the CDR3, since the read stops 3 residues before it. The chain recombines TRBV11-2 with TRBJ2-7, with 7 bases lining up with TRBD1. V lost 3 bases and J lost 3; bases outside the gene matches: 8. The CDR3 totals 15 residues. Germline V lookup: CDR1 SGHAT, CDR2 FQNNGV. The covered CDR3 bases are TGTGCCAGCAGCTTGCCCGGGACAGATAACTACGAG. Amino acid sequence: CASSLPGTDNYE. The whole CDR3 protein is CASSLPGTDNYEQYF.

This clone was observed many times. The observed sequence ends 3 residues before the CDR3 terminus, with the missing tail filled in from the germline J gene. The rearrangement joins TRBV5-4 to TRBJ1-5; weak D call: TRBD1 (5 bases). CDR1 and CDR2 (germline): SGHNT, YYREEE (reference sequence). This CDR3 has 14 residues. V was clipped by 0 bases and J by 3 bases, with 7 bases between them. The CDR3 sequence is CASSLAGNNQPQHF. The CDR3 bases that were read are TGTGCCAGCAGCTTGGCAGGGAACAATCAGCCC. The variable domain in full, completed from reference TRBV5-4 and TRBJ1-5, reads ETGVTQSPTHLIKTRGQQVTLRCSSQSGHNTVSWYQQALGQGPQFIFQYYREEENGRGNFPPRFSGLQFPNYSSELNVNALELDDSALYLCASSLAGNNQPQHFGDGTRLSIL.

This clone was counted ten times or more. The read ends 3 residues before the CDR3 terminus; that terminus is restored from the germline J gene. The chain carries TRBV5-1 and TRBJ2-5, with unresolved D. This CDR3 contains 15 residues. CDR1 SGHRS and CDR2 YFSETQ come from the germline V gene. The ends were cut back, 2 bases at V and 4 bases at J, with 15 bases in the middle. The CDR3 region is CASSLMTLPGETQYF. The covered CDR3 bases are TGCGCCAGCAGCTTAATGACCCTCCCAGGAGAGACC.

The sequenced CDR3 bases are TGTGCCATCTCGGGGGGCATATCCTACAATGAG. Its protein product is CAISGGISYNE. From start to end, the CDR3 is CAISGGISYNEQFF. The rearrangement joins TRBV10-3 to TRBJ2-1; D is possibly TRBD2 (7 bases). The read ends 3 residues early relative to the CDR3; the germline J gene fills the gap. Trimming removed 8 bases from V and 1 base from J, with 12 bases in between. CDR1 is ENHRY, CDR2 SYGVKD, per germline. This CDR3 is built from 14 residues.

This clone was detected many times. The CDR3 end lies 3 residues beyond the end of the read and is filled in from the germline J gene. This chain connects TRBV5-4 to TRBJ2-7; 10 nucleotides align to TRBD1. V gave up 9 bases and J gave up 1 base; unmatched junction bases: 7. The CDR3 has 14 residues. In germline, CDR1 is SGHNT, CDR2 YYREEE (reference sequence). Partial CDR3 DNA: TGTGCCATCTCCCGGGACAGGGGATCCTACGAG. This translates into CAISRDRGSYE. Given in full, the CDR3 is CAISRDRGSYEQYF.

As regards this clone: The read stops 3 residues short of the end of the CDR3; the missing end is completed from the germline J gene. This sequence joins TRBV2 and TRBJ2-2; D ambiguous. CDR3 length: 11 residues. Per the germline V gene, CDR1 is SNHLY and CDR2 is FYNNEI. V lost 4 bases and J lost 7, with 4 bases in between. The CDR3 reads CASSVRGELFF. Incomplete CDR3 DNA: TGTGCCAGCAGTGTCCGCGGGGAG.

This clone was detected many times. Read sequence stops 3 residues before the CDR3 end, and the germline J gene provides the missing end. The rearrangement joins TRBV5-1 to TRBJ2-7, with TRBD2 matching 7 bases. The CDR3 covers 13 residues. Germline CDR1 reads SGHRS; CDR2 reads YFSETQ. Trimming took 5 bases from V and 5 from J; bases not matched to a gene: 7. CDR3: CASSSSGNHEQYF. The sequenced CDR3 bases are TGCGCCAGCAGTTCGAGCGGGAACCACGAG.

This clone was counted many times. The read halts 3 residues ahead of the CDR3 end, with the missing end drawn from the germline J gene. V and J are TRBV20-1 and TRBJ2-1, with TRBD2 matching 7 bases. CDR1 and CDR2 from the germline V gene are DFQATT and SNEGSKA (reference sequence). V lost 3 bases to trimming and J lost 6 bases; unmatched junction nucleotides: 5. The CDR3 is 13 residues long. This CDR3 reads CSASGGRANEQFF. The sequenced CDR3 bases are TGCAGTGCTAGTGGGGGGAGGGCCAATGAG.

About this clone itself: The CDR3 end is not reached by the read, which stops 3 residues before it; the germline J gene fills it in. J is TRBJ1-3 and V is TRBV2, with D perhaps matching TRBD1 (6 bases). The CDR3 covers 14 residues. Germline assignment: CDR1 SNHLY and CDR2 FYNNEI. Trimming cost V 7 bases and J 2 bases, with 12 bases left between them. Here the CDR3 reads CASKEDSAGNTIYF. Partial CDR3 DNA: TGTGCCAGCAAAGAGGACAGCGCTGGAAACACC.

Ten or more counts support this clone. The read is 3 residues too short to cover the CDR3 end, so that end is filled in from the germline J gene. The chain combines TRBV10-1 with TRBJ2-7; possibly TRBD1 for D (7 bases). This CDR3 has 14 amino acids. The germline gives CDR1 WNHNN, CDR2 SYGVQD (reference sequence). V lost 2 bases and J 5 bases, leaving 13 bases between the germline ends. CDR3: CASSEGGGRDEQYF. The CDR3 bases that were read are TGCGCCAGCAGTGAGGGAGGGGGCAGAGACGAG.

This clone was found many times. The read ends 3 residues shy of where the CDR3 ends; the end is completed using the germline J gene. The chain carries TRBV19 and TRBJ2-7; 9 bases line up with TRBD1. The junction had 2 bases not matched to a gene; V was cut back by 2 bases and J by 3 bases. Germline-derived CDR1 and CDR2 are LNHDA and SQIVND (reference sequence). This CDR3 has 14 residues. CDR3 amino acids: CASSITGGLYEQYF. The CDR3 bases that were read are TGTGCCAGTAGTATAACAGGGGGCCTCTACGAG.